These 24 T cell receptor beta chains share one sample of origin, sequenced in a study of siplizumab effects on memory and regulatory T cells. Assay used: immunoSEQ multiplex PCR; TCRdb lists only in-frame clones, some missing. The data contain 110,000 or so clones, 93% of them singletons. The specimen sequenced was CD4+ T cells sorted from blood. The receptor source for this set is a human donor in good health.

This CDR3 is CASSQVGSSGRYEQYF. CDR3 DNA sequence: TGTGCCAGCAGCCAAGTCGGATCGAGCGGACGCTACGAGCAGTACTTC. J is TRBJ2-7 and V is TRBV4-2, with D perhaps matching TRBD2 (5 bases). This CDR3 spans 16 amino acids. Germline V CDR1 and CDR2: LGHNA, YNFKEQ. Between the trimmed V and J ends, which lost 1 base and 3 bases, there was a span of 16 bases.

This chain joins TRBV19 and TRBJ2-3; D gene unclear. Germline V gene data show CDR1 as LNHDA and CDR2 as SQIVND (reference sequence). CDR3 length equals 12 residues. V was cut by 6 bases and J by 6 bases, with 10 bases left in between. The CDR3 protein is CASRKDSDTQYF. The CDR3, as DNA: TGTGCCAGTAGAAAGGATAGCGATACGCAGTATTTT.

The chain recombines TRBV7-8 with TRBJ1-2; D ambiguous. V lost 4 bases, J lost 0 bases, and 15 bases lay in between. The CDR3 sequence is 16 residues long. The V gene's germline CDR1 is SGHVS and CDR2 FQNEAQ. Here the CDR3 DNA reads TGTGCCAGCAGCTCTAGAATTCTTCGGCCTAACTATGGCTACACCTTC. It yields the protein CASSSRILRPNYGYTF.

V gene TRBV7-6 combines with J gene TRBJ1-3; tentatively, D is TRBD1 (6 bases). Trimming shortened V by 5 bases and J by 4 bases, and 9 bases separated the two germline ends. The CDR3 is 13 amino acids. The germline V gene encodes CDR1 SGHVS and CDR2 FNYEAQ. CDR3 sequence: CASSPGTGNTIYF. DNA for the CDR3: TGTGCCAGCAGCCCGGGGACAGGAAACACCATATATTTT.

This chain connects TRBV18 to TRBJ1-2; 7 nucleotides agree with TRBD1. With V trimmed by 2 bases and J by 4 bases, 1 base remained unmatched. Germline V gives CDR1 KGHSH, CDR2 LQKENI. The CDR3 spans 13 residues. The CDR3 spells CASSPGQAYGYTF. CDR3 coding DNA: TGTGCCAGCTCACCAGGACAGGCCTATGGCTACACCTTC.

This clone was observed once. V and J are TRBV27 and TRBJ2-2, with 10 nucleotides matching TRBD2. This CDR3 is 17 amino acids long. Looked up from germline, CDR1 is MNHEY and CDR2 is SMNVEV (reference sequence). J lost 1 base, V lost 1 base, and 3 bases had no gene match. The CDR3 DNA reads TGTGCCAGCAGTTTATTCGGACTAGCGGAGAACACCGGGGAGCTGTTTTTT. The encoded protein is CASSLFGLAENTGELFF.

Points on this clone: At one end the junction does not follow the germline gene, possibly because of a read error. The rearrangement uses TRBV19 and TRBJ2-7; D assignment may be TRBD1 or TRBD2 (5 bases each). Germline values: CDR1 LNHDA, CDR2 SQIVND (reference sequence). The CDR3 contains 12 residues. The CDR3 DNA reads as TGTGCCAGTAGCCATCGGGACGGAGTATCCCGGTTC. Protein: CASSHRDGVSRF.

The chain uses TRBV5-1 and TRBJ1-2; TRBD1 might be the D (5 bases). This CDR3 region has 15 residues. Trimming shortened V by 0 bases and J by 8 bases, and 17 bases separated the two germline ends. The germline V gene has CDR1 SGHRS and CDR2 YFSETQ. CDR3 sequence: CASSLGQLSLGGYTF. The CDR3 nucleotides are TGCGCCAGCAGCTTGGGACAGCTAAGCCTCGGAGGCTACACCTTC.

V usage is TRBV5-1 and J usage is TRBJ2-7, with 7 bases identical to TRBD1. The J segment lost 3 bases and the V segment lost 4 bases, leaving 4 bases of the junction unmatched. Per the germline V gene, CDR1 is SGHRS and CDR2 is YFSETQ. CDR3 length equals 13 residues. In DNA form, the CDR3 reads TGCGCCAGCAGCCCGGGACAGAACTACGAGCAGTACTTC. Protein product: CASSPGQNYEQYF.

The chain is built from TRBV7-8 and TRBJ2-3; D possibly uses TRBD1 or TRBD2 (5 bases each). The germline CDR1 and CDR2 sequences are SGHVS and FQNEAQ. The CDR3 runs 15 residues. Trimming pared 3 bases from V and 0 bases from J, leaving 10 bases between. This CDR3 reads CASSFIWGSTDTQYF. Here the CDR3 DNA reads TGTGCCAGCAGCTTTATCTGGGGGAGCACAGATACGCAGTATTTT.

This rearrangement joins TRBV6-1 to TRBJ2-6, with D unresolved. The CDR3 extends over 18 amino acids. Trimming stripped 3 bases from V and 2 bases from J, with 17 bases between. Germline V lookup: CDR1 MNHNS, CDR2 SASEGT. As DNA, the CDR3 is TGTGCCAGCAGTGACCACACGAAACCGATAGCTGGGGCCAACGTCCTGACTTTC. It translates to CASSDHTKPIAGANVLTF.

This sequence joins TRBV6-1 and TRBJ2-7; 11 bases agree with TRBD1. The germline CDR1 and CDR2 sequences are MNHNS and SASEGT. V was pared by 7 bases and J by 4 bases, with 3 bases of the junction left unmatched. CDR3 length: 13 amino acids. DNA for the CDR3: TGTGCCAGCACCGGGACAGGGGGTTACGAGCAGTACTTC. This gives the protein CASTGTGGYEQYF.

V is TRBV25-1 and J is TRBJ2-1; TRBD1 agrees at 8 bases. V lost 5 bases, J lost 2 bases, and 5 bases stayed unmatched. CDR1 is MGHDK, CDR2 SYGVNS, per germline. This CDR3 has 15 amino acids. The CDR3 here is CASSLPGQAYNEQFF. The CDR3, as DNA: TGTGCCAGCAGTCTCCCGGGACAGGCCTACAATGAGCAGTTCTTC.

This rearrangement joins TRBV18 to TRBJ2-7; D might be TRBD2 (6 bases). Trimming took off 2 bases at V and 6 bases at J, with 14 bases between the two ends. Germline V gene data show CDR1 as KGHSH and CDR2 as LQKENI. The CDR3 extends over 14 amino acids. CDR3 loop: CASSPISLRGEQYF. The CDR3 bases are TGTGCCAGCTCACCAATCTCATTGCGGGGCGAGCAGTACTTC.

V is TRBV6-6 and J is TRBJ1-6, with D tentatively TRBD1 (6 bases). The CDR3 totals 13 residues. From germline, CDR1 is MNHNY and CDR2 SVGAGI (reference sequence). V lost 7 bases and J 11 bases, leaving 15 bases between the germline ends. In DNA form, the CDR3 reads TGTGCCAGCAAGAGGGGGGAGGCAGCACCCCTCCACTTT. Its protein product is CASKRGEAAPLHF.

J is TRBJ1-6 and V is TRBV14, with 7 bases matching TRBD1. V shed 2 bases and J 4 bases; nucleotides not matched to a gene: 5. Germline CDR1 and CDR2: SGHDN and FVKESK. The CDR3 length is 16 residues. The CDR3 here is CASSQIRGQYNSPLHF. The CDR3 coding sequence is TGTGCCAGCAGCCAAATAAGGGGGCAATATAATTCACCCCTCCACTTT.

The chain links TRBV19 to TRBJ2-5; 8 nucleotides line up with TRBD1. CDR1 is LNHDA, CDR2 SQIVND, per germline (reference sequence). J was trimmed by 3 bases and V by 4 bases; bases with no gene match: 4. The CDR3 consists of 14 residues. CDR3 in DNA: TGTGCCAGTAGTACTTCGGACAGGGAAGAGACCCAGTACTTC. Protein: CASSTSDREETQYF.

The chain is built from TRBV4-2 and TRBJ2-7; TRBD2 matches 8 bases. Germline CDR1 reads LGHNA; CDR2 reads YNFKEQ. Trimming removed 3 bases from V and 4 bases from J; junction bases left unmatched: 11. The CDR3 has 16 residues. CDR3 DNA sequence: TGTGCCAGCAGCCAGATCGGTCGGGAGGGCCGTTACGAGCAGTACTTC. This encodes CASSQIGREGRYEQYF.

The chain carries TRBV30 and TRBJ1-1; D is unclear. This CDR3 region has 13 residues. CDR1 and CDR2 (germline): GTSNPN, SVGIG (reference sequence). DNA for the CDR3: TGTGTCACCAGCGCGCAGATGAACACTGAAGCTTTCTTT. It encodes CVTSAQMNTEAFF.

The CDR3 region has the DNA TGTGCCACCCAGTCCGGGCCCAAATACAATGAGCAGTTCTTC. Translation gives CATQSGPKYNEQFF. The chain employs TRBV19 and TRBJ2-1, with D hard to call. V lost 10 bases to trimming and J lost 4 bases, with 17 bases between them. Germline V gives CDR1 LNHDA, CDR2 SQIVND (reference sequence). The CDR3 contains 14 residues.

This clone was seen once. The chain has TRBV2 and TRBJ1-2; D gene unclear. The CDR3 length is 15 residues. V was pared by 1 base and J by 3 bases, with 12 bases between. Germline lookup yields CDR1 SNHLY and CDR2 FYNNEI. CDR3: CASSEGIGIDYGYTF. The CDR3 DNA follows: TGTGCCAGCAGTGAAGGAATCGGAATCGACTATGGCTACACCTTC.

The gene calls are TRBV10-2 and TRBJ2-7; a possible D gene is TRBD1 (6 bases). The CDR3 length is 13 residues. The V end was cut by 10 bases, the J end by 0 bases, with 13 bases between. Germline CDR1 and CDR2: WSHSY and SAAADI. This CDR3 reads CATAGTPSYEQYF. The CDR3 DNA reads as TGCGCCACTGCAGGGACACCCTCCTACGAGCAGTACTTC.

This chain connects TRBV7-3 to TRBJ2-1, with 14 bases lining up with TRBD2. J was trimmed by 4 bases and V by 5 bases; bases with no gene match: 7. Germline V CDR1 and CDR2: SGHTA, FQGTGA. There are 17 residues in the CDR3. In DNA form, the CDR3 reads TGTGCCAGCAGCAAATTGGGACTAGCGGGGGCTTACAATGAGCAGTTCTTC. This gives the protein CASSKLGLAGAYNEQFF. The full variable domain, rest sourced from reference TRBV7-3 and TRBJ2-1, is GAGVSQTPSNKVTEKGKYVELRCDPISGHTALYWYRQSLGQGPEFLIYFQGTGAADDSGLPNDRFFAVRPEGSVSTLKIQRTERGDSAVYLCASSKLGLAGAYNEQFFGPGTRLTVL.

The chain has TRBV6-1 and TRBJ1-2; D is ambiguous. CDR1 and CDR2 (germline): MNHNS, SASEGT. Trimming stripped 4 bases from V and 4 bases from J, with 10 bases between. The CDR3 is 13 residues long. The CDR3: CASSAIGVYGYTF. CDR3 sequence (DNA): TGTGCCAGCAGTGCGATTGGGGTCTATGGCTACACCTTC.